Listed below are T cell receptor beta chains from one sample, sequenced in a study of siplizumab effects on memory and regulatory T cells. Libraries were prepared by immunoSEQ multiplex PCR; TCRdb keeps only in-frame clonotypes and omits some of them. The profile covers 98,000 or so clones, with roughly 93% appearing a single time and 0.62% taken by the ten largest. The sample taken for sequencing was Tregs sorted from blood. The source of these receptors is a human donor in good health. CDR3s include the opening cysteine and the closing phenylalanine or tryptophan. D genes are given only for firm matches. Size is omitted from some rows. Given values are once, few, many or a class for expanded clones.

J	D	size	V	DNA	CDR3
TRBJ2-7	NA	NA	TRBV6-5	TGTGCCAGCAGTTACGGGGCCCCACCCTACGAGCAGTACTTC	CASSYGAPPYEQYF
TRBJ2-7	NA	once	TRBV10-3	TGTGCCACCGGGCCCTGGGACACTTACGAGCAGTACTTC	CATGPWDTYEQYF
TRBJ1-1	TRBD1	once	TRBV30	TGTGCCTGGAGACCTCAGGGGGGGATATCAAAAGCTTTCTTT	CAWRPQGGISKAFF
TRBJ2-1	TRBD1	NA	TRBV18	TGTGCCAGCTCACGGTTCGGGACAGGGACCCATGAGCAGTTCTTC	CASSRFGTGTHEQFF
TRBJ1-1	NA	NA	TRBV10-3	TGTGCCATTGAAAGTACTCTGAACACTGAAGCTTTCTTT	CAIESTLNTEAFF
TRBJ2-7	TRBD1	NA	TRBV10-1	TGCGCCAGCAGTCTTTACAGGGGTTGTACTTACGAGCAGTACTTC	CASSLYRGCTYEQYF
TRBJ1-2	NA	NA	TRBV18	TGTGCCAGCTCACCGGGTTATGGCTACACCTTC	CASSPGYGYTF
TRBJ2-7	NA	NA	TRBV27	TGTGCCAGCAGTTTTCTCGGGCAGGGGTACGAGCAGTACTTC	CASSFLGQGYEQYF
TRBJ1-5	NA	NA	TRBV6-1	TGTGCCAGCAGTGAAGCGCATCCGGGGGCGAGAGATCAGCCCCAGCATTTT	CASSEAHPGARDQPQHF
TRBJ2-1	NA	NA	TRBV19	TGTGCCAGTAGTATAATTGGGACTTTCCTCTACAATGAGCAGTTCTTC	CASSIIGTFLYNEQFF
TRBJ2-7	TRBD1	NA	TRBV19	TGTGCCAGTAGTATGGCAGGGGGCAACGAGCAGTACTTC	CASSMAGGNEQYF
TRBJ1-2	NA	NA	TRBV7-8	TGTGCCAGCAGCTTAGGTCCAGGGGCGGGCTACACCTTC	CASSLGPGAGYTF
TRBJ2-7	TRBD2	NA	TRBV9	TGTGCCAGCAGCCTGGGGACTAGCGGGAGAGGAGAGCAGTACTTC	CASSLGTSGRGEQYF
TRBJ1-3	NA	NA	TRBV19	TGTGCCAGTAGTACCCTTTCGACACCCGGAAACACCATATATTTT	CASSTLSTPGNTIYF
TRBJ2-3	NA	NA	TRBV5-1	TGCGCCAGCAGCTCACTCACAGATACGCAGTATTTT	CASSSLTDTQYF
TRBJ1-2	NA	few	TRBV5-1	TGCGCCAGCAGCTTGGACGCTATCTATGGCTACACCTTC	CASSLDAIYGYTF
TRBJ1-1	TRBD1	NA	TRBV5-6	TGTGCCAGCAGCTTCCCCCAGGGGGCCATGATGAACACTGAAGCTTTCTTT	CASSFPQGAMMNTEAFF
TRBJ2-2	NA	NA	TRBV27	TGTGCCAGCAGCCCCCTATCGAACACCGGGGAGCTGTTTTTT	CASSPLSNTGELFF
TRBJ2-2	NA	NA	TRBV15	TGTGCCACGGGGAATATTAGATCGAACACCGGGGAGCTGTTTTTT	CATGNIRSNTGELFF
TRBJ2-1	TRBD1	NA	TRBV5-4	TGTGCCAGCAGCTTGGCCCCGAGCAGGGGGAATTACAATGAGCAGTTCTTC	CASSLAPSRGNYNEQFF
TRBJ2-3	NA	NA	TRBV13	TGTGCCAGCAGCTTAGGATTGGGGTGGACAGATACGCAGTATTTT	CASSLGLGWTDTQYF
TRBJ2-7	NA	NA	TRBV5-6	TGTGCCAGCAGCCCCCTGACAGAGAGCTCCTACGAGCAGTACTTC	CASSPLTESSYEQYF
TRBJ2-7	NA	NA	TRBV2	TGTGCCAGCAGTGGGGCAGGGAGCTCCTACGAGCAGTACTTC	CASSGAGSSYEQYF
TRBJ2-7	NA	NA	TRBV18	TGTGCCAGCTCACCAATAGAACAGTCCTACGAGCAGTACTTC	CASSPIEQSYEQYF
TRBJ1-2	NA	NA	TRBV6-1	TGTGCCAGCAGTGATCTGTCACTCACAAGGAGGGCCTATGGCTACACCTTC	CASSDLSLTRRAYGYTF
TRBJ1-5	TRBD1	once	TRBV10-3	TGTGCCACAAAGGAGGGGGCAAATCAGCCCCAGCATTTT	CATKEGANQPQHF
TRBJ1-3	NA	NA	TRBV6-1	TGTGCCAGCAGTGAGGGACACCTGGGCGGGGGGTACTCTGGAAACACCATATATTTT	CASSEGHLGGGYSGNTIYF